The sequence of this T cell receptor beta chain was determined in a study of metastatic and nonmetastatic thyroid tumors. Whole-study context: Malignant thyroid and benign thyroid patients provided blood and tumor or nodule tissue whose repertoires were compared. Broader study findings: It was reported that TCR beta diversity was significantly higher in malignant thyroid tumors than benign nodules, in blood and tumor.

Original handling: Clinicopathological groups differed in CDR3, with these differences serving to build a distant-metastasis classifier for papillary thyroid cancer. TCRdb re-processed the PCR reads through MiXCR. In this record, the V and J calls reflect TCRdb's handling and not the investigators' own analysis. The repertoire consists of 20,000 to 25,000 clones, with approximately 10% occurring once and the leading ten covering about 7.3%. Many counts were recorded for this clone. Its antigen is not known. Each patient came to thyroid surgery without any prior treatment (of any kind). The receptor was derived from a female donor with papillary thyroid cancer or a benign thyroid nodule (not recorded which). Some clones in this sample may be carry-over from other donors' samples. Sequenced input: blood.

The DNA of the CDR3 is TGTGCCTGGGTGACTAGCGGGAGTGGGGAGCAGTACTTC. It codes for CAWVTSGSGEQYF. The chain combines TRBV30 with TRBJ2-7, with 12 bases that match TRBD2. The CDR3 contains 13 residues. Germline V gene lookup returns CDR1 GTSNPN and CDR2 SVGIG (reference sequence). Trimming at V came to 5 bases and at J to 7 bases, leaving 6 bases not matched to a gene.